This TCR beta chain appears in the sequencing data of a study of early T cells in non-severe SARS-CoV-2 infection. Study summary: Bulk RNA taken from unsorted whole blood was sequenced, leaving chains unpaired.

Unique molecular identifiers (one per individual cDNA molecule) were attached. MiXCR was run by TCRdb on the 5' RACE reads, yielding one entry per CDR3 protein. The sample contains tens of thousands of distinct CDR3 sequences, less than 5% of which appear only once. The table lists this clonotype with a few counts. The antigen remains unidentified. The CDR3 spans 17 residues. CDR1 is LGHNA, CDR2 YNFKEQ, per germline. V was clipped by 1 base and J by 0 bases, with 16 bases between them. Study observations and caveats: Anti-spike CD8 responses were favored in VDJdb matching, and private and CD4 specificities were missed.

The chain joins TRBV4-2 to TRBJ2-7; possibly TRBD1 or TRBD2 for D (6 bases each). The clonotype comes from an adult who was a healthcare worker with PCR-confirmed SARS-CoV-2 infection or an uninfected control (not recorded which). Sequencing was carried out using whole blood. The CDR3 loop reads CASSQGLGGTASYEQYF. The CDR3, as DNA: TGTGCCAGCAGCCAAGGGCTGGGGGGCACGGCCTCCTACGAGCAGTACTTC.